What follows is one T cell receptor beta chain and its context. Its specificity is unknown. Just one base apart from a much larger clone, this may be a read error. This sample stems from a study of regulatory T cells in long-lasting Graves disease. Construction of TCR beta libraries relied on iRepertoire HTBI primers and on Arm-PCR targeting CDR3 regions. TCRdb passed the multiplex PCR reads through MiXCR, listing each CDR3 protein once. There are 400,000 to 500,000 distinct CDR3 sequences in the sample; about 15% occur only once, and approximately 8% lies in the top ten. Study results and limitations: More public clonotypes were shared by persistent patients (around 2,800) than by new patients (roughly 930).

CDR1 is SNHLY and CDR2 is FYNNEI in the germline V gene. The CDR3 spans 14 residues. The time point denotes: newly diagnosed GD, antithyroid drugs for less than 3 months. PBMC-extracted RNA yielded the TCR library. This sample also belongs to another study, concerning T cells in Graves' hyperthyroidism and ophthalmopathy. That study reports: With a duration under 2 months, the hyperthyroidism was newly diagnosed in patients aged 18 to 65. For the diagnoses, clinical symptoms, serum thyroxine and TRAb, thyroid ultrasound and orbital computed tomography were used. Researchers ran a first-round RT-PCR on the TCR CDR3 using the HTBI primer set.

The input for sequencing was peripheral blood mononuclear cells (PBMCs), taken at new diagnosis, from a patient treated with antithyroid drugs. The rearrangement joins TRBV2 to TRBJ1-2; a possible D gene is TRBD1 (5 bases). The TCR comes from a woman in her 40s with Graves disease. The CDR3 DNA reads TGTGCCGGCAGGCTCGACAGCTTCAGAGAGGGCTACACCTTC. Encoded protein: CAGRLDSFREGYTF.